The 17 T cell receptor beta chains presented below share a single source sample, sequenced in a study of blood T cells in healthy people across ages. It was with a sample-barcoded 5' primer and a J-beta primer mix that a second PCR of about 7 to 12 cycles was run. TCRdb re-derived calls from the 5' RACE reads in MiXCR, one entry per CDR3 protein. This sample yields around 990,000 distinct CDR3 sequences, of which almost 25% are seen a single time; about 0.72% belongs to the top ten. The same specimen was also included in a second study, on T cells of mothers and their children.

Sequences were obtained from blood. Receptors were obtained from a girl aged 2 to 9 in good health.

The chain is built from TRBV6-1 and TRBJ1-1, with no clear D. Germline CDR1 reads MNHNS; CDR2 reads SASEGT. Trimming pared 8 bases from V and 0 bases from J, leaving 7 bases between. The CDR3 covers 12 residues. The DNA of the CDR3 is TGTGCCAGCTTGAGGGTGAACACTGAAGCTTTCTTT. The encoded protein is CASLRVNTEAFF.

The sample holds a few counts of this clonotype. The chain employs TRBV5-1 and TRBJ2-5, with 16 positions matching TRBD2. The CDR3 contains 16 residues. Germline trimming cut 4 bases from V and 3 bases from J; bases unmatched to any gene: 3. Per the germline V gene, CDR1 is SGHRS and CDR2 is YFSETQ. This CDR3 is CASSEGLAGGKETQYF. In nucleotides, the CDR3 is TGCGCCAGCAGCGAGGGACTAGCGGGGGGGAAAGAGACCCAGTACTTC.

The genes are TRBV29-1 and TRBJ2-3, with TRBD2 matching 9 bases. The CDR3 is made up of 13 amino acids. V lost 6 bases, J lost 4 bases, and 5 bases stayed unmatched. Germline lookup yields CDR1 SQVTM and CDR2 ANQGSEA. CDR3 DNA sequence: TGCAGCGTCGCGGGGGGGACACCAGATACGCAGTATTTT. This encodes CSVAGGTPDTQYF.

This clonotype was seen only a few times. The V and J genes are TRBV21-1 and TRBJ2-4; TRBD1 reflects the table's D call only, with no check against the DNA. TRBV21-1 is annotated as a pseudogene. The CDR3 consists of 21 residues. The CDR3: CASSNKNAGQGMNLAKNIQYF. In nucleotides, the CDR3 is TGTGCCAGCAGCAATAAAAACGCGGGACAGGGAATGAATTTAGCCAAAAACATTCAGTACTTC.

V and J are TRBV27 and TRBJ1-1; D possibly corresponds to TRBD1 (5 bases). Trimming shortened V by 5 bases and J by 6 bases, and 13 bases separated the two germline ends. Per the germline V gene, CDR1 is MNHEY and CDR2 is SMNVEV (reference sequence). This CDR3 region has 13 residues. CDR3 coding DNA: TGTGCCAGCAGTCCTGCGGGGGACCCTGAAGCTTTCTTT. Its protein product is CASSPAGDPEAFF.

This chain's CDR3 is CASSLLGGSEQYF. The CDR3 DNA reads TGTGCCAGCAGCCTACTGGGGGGTAGCGAGCAGTACTTC. This chain uses TRBV7-3 with TRBJ2-5; a weak D match, TRBD2 (6 bases). Judging by the DNA end, TRBJ2-7 fits better; the J call may be wrong. There are 13 residues in the CDR3. The germline gives CDR1 SGHTA, CDR2 FQGTGA.

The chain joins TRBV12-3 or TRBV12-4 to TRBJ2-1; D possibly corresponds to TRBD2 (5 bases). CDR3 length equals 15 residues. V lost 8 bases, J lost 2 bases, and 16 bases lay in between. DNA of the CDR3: TGTGCCAGCGGCTTCGAATTCGGGACCTACAATGAGCAGTTCTTC. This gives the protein CASGFEFGTYNEQFF.

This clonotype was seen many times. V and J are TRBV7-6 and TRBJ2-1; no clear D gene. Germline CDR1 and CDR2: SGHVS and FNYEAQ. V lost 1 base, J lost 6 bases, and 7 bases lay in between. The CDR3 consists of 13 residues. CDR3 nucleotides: TGTGCCAGCAGCTTAGGCGACGTCAATGAGCAGTTCTTC. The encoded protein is CASSLGDVNEQFF. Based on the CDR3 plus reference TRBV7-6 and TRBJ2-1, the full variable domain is GAGVSQSPRYKVTKRGQDVALRCDPISGHVSLYWYRQALGQGPEFLTYFNYEAQQDKSGLPNDRFSAERPEGSISTLTIQRTEQRDSAMYRCASSLGDVNEQFFGPGTRLTVL.

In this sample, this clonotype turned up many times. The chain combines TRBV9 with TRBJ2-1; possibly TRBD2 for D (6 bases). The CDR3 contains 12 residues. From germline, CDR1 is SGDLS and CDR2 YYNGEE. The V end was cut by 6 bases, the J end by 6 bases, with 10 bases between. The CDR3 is CASTLGGNEQFF. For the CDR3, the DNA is TGTGCCAGCACGCTGGGGGGCAATGAGCAGTTCTTC.

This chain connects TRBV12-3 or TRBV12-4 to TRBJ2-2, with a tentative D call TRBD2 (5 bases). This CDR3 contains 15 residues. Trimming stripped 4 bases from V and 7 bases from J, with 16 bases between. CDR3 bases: TGTGCCAGCAGTTCCGGGAATCCGGGCGTCGGGGAGCTGTTTTTT. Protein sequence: CASSSGNPGVGELFF.

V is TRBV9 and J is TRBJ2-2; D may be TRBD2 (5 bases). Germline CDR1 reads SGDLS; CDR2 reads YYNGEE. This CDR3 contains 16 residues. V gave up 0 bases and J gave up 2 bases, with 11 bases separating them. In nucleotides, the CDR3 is TGTGCCAGCAGCGTAGTTAGGACTTCCAACACCGGGGAGCTGTTTTTT. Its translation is CASSVVRTSNTGELFF.

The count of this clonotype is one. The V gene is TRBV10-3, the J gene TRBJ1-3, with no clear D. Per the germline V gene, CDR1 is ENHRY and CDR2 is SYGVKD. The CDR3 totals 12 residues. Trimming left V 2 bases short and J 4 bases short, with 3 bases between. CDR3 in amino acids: CAISERGNTIYF. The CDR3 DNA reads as TGTGCCATCAGTGAGAGGGGAAACACCATATATTTT.

CDR3 bases: TGTGCCAGCAGCGTAGCTCGAACTGGAAACACCATATATTTT. This sequence encodes CASSVARTGNTIYF. The chain is built from TRBV9 and TRBJ1-3; D ambiguous. V was trimmed by 0 bases and J by 2 bases, leaving 6 bases between them. The CDR3 consists of 14 residues. Germline V gives CDR1 SGDLS, CDR2 YYNGEE.

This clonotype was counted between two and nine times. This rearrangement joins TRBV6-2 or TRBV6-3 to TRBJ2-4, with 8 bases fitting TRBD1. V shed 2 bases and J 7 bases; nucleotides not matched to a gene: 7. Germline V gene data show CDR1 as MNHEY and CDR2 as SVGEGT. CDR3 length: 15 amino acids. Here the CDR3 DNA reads TGTGCCAGCAGTTACCCCCCAAGGGACAGGAACATTCAGTACTTC. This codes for CASSYPPRDRNIQYF.

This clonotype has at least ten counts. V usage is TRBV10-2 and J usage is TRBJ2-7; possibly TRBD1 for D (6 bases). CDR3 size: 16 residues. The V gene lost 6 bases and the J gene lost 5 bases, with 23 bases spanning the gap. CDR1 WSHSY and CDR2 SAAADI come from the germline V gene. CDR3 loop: CASRKNRGGQFHEQYF. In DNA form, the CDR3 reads TGCGCCAGCAGAAAAAATCGGGGCGGACAGTTCCACGAGCAGTACTTC.

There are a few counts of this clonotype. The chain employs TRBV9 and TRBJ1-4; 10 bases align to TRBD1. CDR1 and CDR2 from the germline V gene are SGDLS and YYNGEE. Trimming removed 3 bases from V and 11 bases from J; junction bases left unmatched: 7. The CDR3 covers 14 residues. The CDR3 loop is CASSAGTGEEKLFF. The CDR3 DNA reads TGTGCCAGCAGCGCGGGGACAGGGGAAGAGAAACTGTTTTTT.

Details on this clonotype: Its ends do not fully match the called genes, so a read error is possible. The CDR3 reads CASSLGWAATNQVTQYF. In nucleotides, the CDR3 is TGTGCCAGCAGCCTCGGGTGGGCGGCGACGAATCAAGTGACCCAGTACTTC. This rearrangement joins TRBV12-3 or TRBV12-4 to TRBJ2-5; D gene ambiguous. This CDR3 has 17 residues.